The text below deals with one T cell receptor beta chain. Its antigen remains unidentified. TCRdb's copy holds only in-frame clones and misses some; the assay was immunoSEQ multiplex PCR. The sample lists roughly 92,000 clones, around 87% occurring once. Lung cancer patients with chemo-refractory metastatic non-small-cell disease were given focal radiation plus CTLA-4 blockade with ipilimumab. The data were taken from a study of radiotherapy plus CTLA-4 blockade in lung cancer. Study overall: Patients showed objective responses in over 15% of cases, and disease control was achieved by around 30%.

Germline V gene data show CDR1 as DFQATT and CDR2 as SNEGSKA (reference sequence). The V end was cut by 0 bases, the J end by 7 bases, with 6 bases between. This CDR3 spans 11 amino acids. Whole-study results and caveats: Clones of tumor-derived TCRs expanded in blood after radiotherapy plus ipilimumab.

This TCR derives from a human donor with non-small cell lung cancer who had a partial response to radiotherapy plus ipilimumab. The rearrangement joins TRBV20-1 to TRBJ1-2; D is unclear. The sequencing here drew on peripheral blood, taken from a patient treated with radiotherapy plus ipilimumab. The CDR3 bases are TGCAGTGCTAGAGAACACCCTGGCTACACCTTC. Amino acid sequence: CSAREHPGYTF.